This T cell receptor (beta chain) derives from a study of metastatic and nonmetastatic thyroid tumors. Whole-study context: The study looked at repertoires side by side in blood and in tumor or nodule tissue from malignant and benign thyroid patients. Whole-study results and caveats: In blood and tumor, TCR beta diversity was reportedly significantly higher in malignant thyroid tumors than in benign nodules.

V was clipped by 0 bases and J by 3 bases, with 13 bases between them. The germline CDR1 and CDR2 sequences are SGHRS and YFSETQ. The CDR3 is 15 amino acids. In the original workflow: The distant-metastasis classifier for papillary thyroid cancer was built from CDR3 differences across clinicopathological groups. Through MiXCR, TCRdb re-clonotyped the PCR reads. The V and J calls come from TCRdb's annotation, not from the publication. The sample lists more than 40,000 clones; roughly 15% were seen once. This clone has ten or more counts. As yet, its antigen is unknown. Thyroid surgery had not been preceded by any treatment in any patient.

J is TRBJ2-7 and V is TRBV5-1; D is possibly TRBD1 (6 bases). The sequenced sample consisted of blood. The clonotype was recovered from a female donor with papillary thyroid cancer or a benign thyroid nodule (not recorded which). Some clones in this sample may be carry-over from other donors' samples. CDR3 sequence: CASSLGQDQVYEQYF. The CDR3 nucleotides read TGCGCCAGCAGCTTGGGACAGGATCAAGTCTACGAGCAGTACTTC.